Below, 3 T cell receptor beta chains from the same sample are listed, as sequenced in a study of blood T cell repertoires in COVID-19. Clones were read by immunoSEQ multiplex PCR, and TCRdb kept only the in-frame ones, dropping some. Altogether a few hundred thousand clones are present, about 90% being singletons, with the ten largest covering 0.75% to 0.85%. The sequenced material came from peripheral blood. These receptors were obtained from a man between 18 and 29 years old with COVID-19, enrolled during active disease.

This sequence joins TRBV5-1 and TRBJ2-1; TRBD2 agrees at 15 bases. V gave up 4 bases and J gave up 7 bases; unmatched junction bases: 6. Germline V lookup: CDR1 SGHRS, CDR2 YFSETQ. The CDR3 runs to 16 residues. The CDR3 nucleotides are TGCGCCAGCAGCAACATGGGACTAGCGGGAGGTAATGAGCAGTTCTTC. This translates into CASSNMGLAGGNEQFF.

CDR3 sequence: CASSLGLAGYEQYF. CDR3 coding DNA: TGTGCCAGCAGCTTGGGACTAGCGGGTTACGAGCAGTACTTC. The gene calls are TRBV7-2 and TRBJ2-7; 12 positions agree with TRBD2. The J segment lost 4 bases and the V segment lost 3 bases, leaving 1 base of the junction unmatched. The CDR3 extends over 14 amino acids. Germline V lookup: CDR1 SGHTA, CDR2 FQGNSA.

The chain is built from TRBV6-1 and TRBJ1-6, with D possibly being TRBD1 (5 bases). Germline CDR1 MNHNS, CDR2 SASEGT. Trimming removed 2 bases at V and 9 bases at J, with 17 bases between. CDR3 length: 16 amino acids. The CDR3 protein is CASSEQGKRLFSPLHF. The CDR3 nucleotides read TGTGCCAGCAGTGAACAGGGAAAAAGGTTATTTTCACCCCTCCACTTT.